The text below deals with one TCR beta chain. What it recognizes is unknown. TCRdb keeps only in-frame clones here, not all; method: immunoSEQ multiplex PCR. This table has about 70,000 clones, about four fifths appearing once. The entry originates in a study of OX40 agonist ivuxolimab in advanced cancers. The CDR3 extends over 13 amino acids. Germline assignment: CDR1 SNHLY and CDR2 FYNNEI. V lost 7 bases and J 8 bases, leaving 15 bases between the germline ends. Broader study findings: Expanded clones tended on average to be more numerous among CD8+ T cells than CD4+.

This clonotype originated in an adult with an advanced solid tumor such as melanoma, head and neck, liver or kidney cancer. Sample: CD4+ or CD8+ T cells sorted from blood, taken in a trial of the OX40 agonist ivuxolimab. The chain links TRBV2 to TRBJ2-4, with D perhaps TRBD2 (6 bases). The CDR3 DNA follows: TGTGCCAGCACCCGGACTAATAGGGACATTCAGTACTTC. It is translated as CASTRTNRDIQYF.